The clone carrying this TCR beta chain was detected a few times. This sample is part of a study of cytomegalovirus exposure and HLA in healthy donors. The germline V gene encodes CDR1 LNHDA and CDR2 SQIVND (reference sequence). The length of the CDR3 is 15 residues. V was cut by 0 bases and J by 3 bases, with 12 bases left in between. A multiplex PCR was run with 60 Vbeta primers and 13 Jbeta primers. Here immunoSEQ multiplex PCR was the method, and the copy in TCRdb shows in-frame clones only, minus some. Found here are more than 150,000 clones, about 82% of them singletons; the top ten hold 1%. The TCR comes from a woman in her forties or fifties in good health and CMV-seropositive. Material: PBMCs. The chain combines TRBV19 with TRBJ2-7; D is perhaps TRBD1 (5 bases). The chain's CDR3 is CASSIDLPGRYEQYF. Written as DNA, the CDR3 is TGTGCCAGTAGTATAGATCTCCCAGGGCGCTACGAGCAGTACTTC.